The next 16 T cell receptor beta chains were all read from a single sample in a study of T cell changes during pregnancy in multiple sclerosis. Repertoires were generated with immunoSEQ multiplex PCR, while TCRdb's copy carries only in-frame clones and drops some. The table has some 24,000 clones, around 86% seen once. The sample was CD4+ T cells from peripheral blood mononuclear cells, taken in the second trimester of pregnancy. Source of these receptors: a female donor in good health, enrolled as a control in a pregnancy study.

V gene TRBV5-6 combines with J gene TRBJ1-5; 8 bases are a match to TRBD1. This CDR3 region has 14 residues. The V segment lost 0 bases and the J segment 6 bases; nucleotides outside the gene matches: 2. CDR1 and CDR2 from the germline V gene are SGHDT and YYEEEE. In nucleotides, the CDR3 is TGTGCCAGCAGCTTGGCAGGGGGCGGTCAGCCCCAGCATTTT. This sequence encodes CASSLAGGGQPQHF.

CDR3 bases: TGTGCCAGCAGCTTAGCGGGAGGGCGCACAGATACGCAGTATTTT. It is translated as CASSLAGGRTDTQYF. The chain has TRBV11-2 and TRBJ2-3, with 8 positions matching TRBD2. With V trimmed by 1 base and J by 1 base, 1 base remained unmatched. The CDR3 runs to 15 residues. Germline V lookup: CDR1 SGHAT, CDR2 FQNNGV.

J is TRBJ1-1 and V is TRBV6-4; no clear D gene. This CDR3 has 16 residues. The germline gives CDR1 MRHNA, CDR2 SNTAGT. V shed 3 bases and J shed 0 bases, with 14 bases lying between them. Here the CDR3 reads CASSDCLQWMNTEAFF. The CDR3 DNA reads TGTGCCAGCAGTGATTGTCTACAGTGGATGAACACTGAAGCTTTCTTT.

The V call is TRBV19, the J call TRBJ1-5; TRBD1 aligns across 8 bases. CDR3 length: 13 residues. In germline, CDR1 is LNHDA, CDR2 SQIVND (reference sequence). V was clipped by 7 bases and J by 4 bases; unmatched bases: 3. The CDR3: CASTGTGNQPQHF. For the CDR3, the DNA is TGTGCCAGTACTGGGACAGGAAATCAGCCCCAGCATTTT.

The chain uses TRBV6-1 and TRBJ2-3; 11 bases are shared with TRBD2. The CDR3 consists of 15 residues. Germline lookup yields CDR1 MNHNS and CDR2 SASEGT. V shed 2 bases and J 4 bases; nucleotides not matched to a gene: 2. The CDR3 is CASSELAGGPDTQYF. The CDR3 nucleotides read TGTGCCAGCAGTGAATTAGCGGGAGGGCCAGATACGCAGTATTTT.

The chain links TRBV9 to TRBJ1-1; D gene ambiguous. The CDR3 sequence is 15 residues long. V dropped 0 bases and J dropped 4 bases, with 13 bases sitting between them. CDR1 is SGDLS, CDR2 YYNGEE, per germline. CDR3 region: CASSVVTVGSTEAFF. CDR3 in DNA: TGTGCCAGCAGCGTAGTCACAGTGGGGAGCACTGAAGCTTTCTTT.

V gene TRBV9 combines with J gene TRBJ1-1; possibly TRBD1 for D (5 bases). CDR1 is SGDLS and CDR2 is YYNGEE in the germline V gene. The CDR3 runs 15 residues. Trimming left V 4 bases short and J 4 bases short, with 17 bases between. As DNA, the CDR3 is TGTGCCAGCAGCTCTCATATGGGGGGGAGCACTGAAGCTTTCTTT. Amino acid sequence: CASSSHMGGSTEAFF. Drawing the rest from reference TRBV9 and TRBJ1-1, the complete variable domain is DSGVTQTPKHLITATGQRVTLRCSPRSGDLSVYWYQQSLDQGLQFLIQYYNGEERAKGNILERFSAQQFPDLHSELNLSSLELGDSALYFCASSSHMGGSTEAFFGQGTRLTVV.

This CDR3 reads CASSQRAGGPRETQYF. The CDR3 bases are TGCGCCAGCAGCCAAAGGGCGGGGGGGCCACGCGAGACCCAGTACTTC. The genes are TRBV4-3 and TRBJ2-5; TRBD2 agrees at 9 bases. Germline CDR1 reads LGHNA; CDR2 reads YSLEER. CDR3 length: 16 amino acids. With 2 bases clipped from V and 5 bases from J, the junction kept 9 bases outside the gene matches.

CDR3 sequence: CARGQGTLNSNQPQHF. CDR3 in DNA: TGTGCCAGAGGACAGGGGACCTTAAATAGCAATCAGCCCCAGCATTTT. This sequence joins TRBV2 and TRBJ1-5; 9 bases align to TRBD1. The CDR3 is 16 residues long. Germline CDR1 and CDR2: SNHLY and FYNNEI. The ends lost 9 bases at V and 0 bases at J; junction bases unmatched: 9. Based on the CDR3 plus reference TRBV2 and TRBJ1-5, the full variable domain is EPEVTQTPSHQVTQMGQEVILRCVPISNHLYFYWYRQILGQKVEFLVSFYNNEISEKSEIFDDQFSVERPDGSNFTLKIRSTKLEDSAMYFCARGQGTLNSNQPQHFGDGTRLSIL.

The chain is built from TRBV19 and TRBJ2-4; the D gene is possibly TRBD2 (6 bases). V lost 10 bases, J lost 0 bases, and 16 bases lay in between. CDR1 is LNHDA, CDR2 SQIVND, per germline (reference sequence). The CDR3 has 15 residues. Here the CDR3 reads CAIISRGLAKNIQYF. DNA of the CDR3: TGTGCCATCATAAGTCGGGGACTAGCCAAAAACATTCAGTACTTC.

The rearrangement uses TRBV9 and TRBJ2-2, with 7 bases that match TRBD2. Unmatched junction bases numbered 1, after V lost 1 base and J lost 4 bases. The germline V gene encodes CDR1 SGDLS and CDR2 YYNGEE. The CDR3 covers 14 residues. The CDR3 loop is CASSVWGGTGELFF. In nucleotides, the CDR3 is TGTGCCAGCAGCGTATGGGGGGGCACCGGGGAGCTGTTTTTT.

In its sample, this clone was seen once. The chain joins TRBV15 to TRBJ1-3; TRBD1 matches at 10 bases. Germline V gene sequence: CDR1 LNHNV, CDR2 YYDKDF (reference sequence). The CDR3 has 16 amino acids. V was pared by 1 base and J by 4 bases, with 4 bases of the junction left unmatched. This CDR3 reads CATSRAGQGIGNTIYF. CDR3 nucleotide sequence: TGTGCCACCAGCAGAGCGGGACAGGGGATAGGAAACACCATATATTTT.

The rearrangement uses TRBV18 and TRBJ2-5, with D possibly TRBD1 on 6 matching bases. Trimming cost V 0 bases and J 3 bases, with 11 bases left between them. The germline V gene has CDR1 KGHSH and CDR2 LQKENI. CDR3 size: 15 residues. CDR3 residues: CASSPPFAGEETQYF. Here the CDR3 DNA reads TGTGCCAGCTCACCACCGTTCGCAGGGGAAGAGACCCAGTACTTC.

The chain combines TRBV2 with TRBJ2-7; a possible D gene is TRBD1 (7 bases). The length of the CDR3 is 12 residues. The germline V gene has CDR1 SNHLY and CDR2 FYNNEI. Between the trimmed V and J ends, which lost 3 bases and 5 bases, there was a span of 8 bases. The CDR3 here is CASSDRGDEQYF. As DNA, the CDR3 is TGTGCCAGCAGTGACAGGGGGGACGAGCAGTACTTC.

The chain is built from TRBV5-6 and TRBJ1-6; TRBD1 agrees at 7 bases. Germline CDR1 and CDR2: SGHDT and YYEEEE. V was clipped by 5 bases and J by 9 bases; unmatched bases: 2. CDR3 length equals 12 residues. Written as DNA, the CDR3 is TGTGCCAGCAGATCAGGGGGTTCACCCCTCCACTTT. Its translation: CASRSGGSPLHF.

The chain joins TRBV7-6 to TRBJ2-1; weak D call: TRBD2 (5 bases). In germline, CDR1 is SGHVS, CDR2 FNYEAQ. Trimming removed 6 bases at V and 6 bases at J, with 12 bases between. This CDR3 has 13 residues. CDR3 in amino acids: CASSSLGGNEQFF. The CDR3 DNA reads TGTGCCAGCAGTAGTCTAGGAGGCAATGAGCAGTTCTTC.